These 11 T cell receptor beta chains came from one sample sequenced in a study of OX40 agonist ivuxolimab in advanced cancers. Using immunoSEQ multiplex PCR, the repertoire was profiled, and TCRdb retains in-frame clones only, with some absent. The table includes around 84,000 clones, roughly four fifths detected once. This specimen was CD4+ or CD8+ T cells sorted from blood, taken in a trial of the OX40 agonist ivuxolimab. The source is an adult with an advanced solid tumor such as melanoma, head and neck, liver or kidney cancer.

This rearrangement joins TRBV18 to TRBJ2-5, with D tentatively TRBD2 (7 bases). Trimming pared 0 bases from V and 1 base from J, leaving 18 bases between. The CDR3 loop spans 18 amino acids. Germline assignment: CDR1 KGHSH and CDR2 LQKENI. CDR3 sequence reads: CASSPPGGLGQSQETQYF. The CDR3 DNA reads TGTGCCAGCTCACCACCGGGGGGGCTCGGACAGAGCCAAGAGACCCAGTACTTC.

The V gene is TRBV9, the J gene TRBJ2-7, with 10 bases identical to TRBD2. Trimming cost V 4 bases and J 6 bases; bases outside gene matches: 10. Per the germline V gene, CDR1 is SGDLS and CDR2 is YYNGEE. This CDR3 contains 15 residues. CDR3 residues: CASSLSGGDSLEQYF. CDR3 coding DNA: TGTGCCAGCAGCTTAAGCGGGGGGGACTCCCTCGAGCAGTACTTC.

CDR3 in DNA: TGCGCCAGCAACCCCTGGACTAGCGGTTACAATGAGCAGTTCTTC. Translation gives CASNPWTSGYNEQFF. This sequence joins TRBV5-1 and TRBJ2-1, with 10 bases fitting TRBD2. The CDR3 is made up of 15 amino acids. After removal of 6 bases from V and 4 bases from J, the junction contained 7 bases not matched to a gene. Germline V gene sequence: CDR1 SGHRS, CDR2 YFSETQ.

The gene calls are TRBV7-3 and TRBJ2-7; 12 nucleotides line up with TRBD2. Unmatched junction bases numbered 5, after V lost 5 bases and J lost 3 bases. Germline lookup yields CDR1 SGHTA and CDR2 FQGTGA. The CDR3 runs to 15 residues. The CDR3 protein is CASSMGLAGSYEQYF. CDR3 sequence (DNA): TGTGCCAGCAGCATGGGACTAGCGGGTAGCTACGAGCAGTACTTC.

This chain uses TRBV28 with TRBJ2-7; D might be TRBD1 or TRBD2, each matching 6 bases. The germline V and J ends were trimmed by 11 bases and 0 bases, with 23 bases remaining between them. This CDR3 region has 16 residues. Germline CDR1 is MDHEN and CDR2 is SYDVKM. CDR3 bases: TGTGCCGCGAGGGGGGATGGGGGCAAAAGCTCCTACGAGCAGTACTTC. Amino acid sequence: CAARGDGGKSSYEQYF.

As DNA, the CDR3 is TGTGCCAGCTCACCACCCCAAGGGGCACCCCTCCACTTT. It is translated as CASSPPQGAPLHF. The chain combines TRBV18 with TRBJ1-6; D possibly corresponds to TRBD1 (5 bases). The CDR3 covers 13 residues. The germline V gene has CDR1 KGHSH and CDR2 LQKENI. V lost 0 bases and J lost 11, with 8 bases in between.

CDR3 in amino acids: CASSEAGGGEQYF. CDR3 nucleotide sequence: TGTGCCAGCAGTGAAGCCGGGGGGGGCGAGCAGTACTTC. V is TRBV2 and J is TRBJ2-7, with 8 bases identical to TRBD2. After removal of 0 bases from V and 6 bases from J, the junction contained 1 base not matched to a gene. The germline gives CDR1 SNHLY, CDR2 FYNNEI. CDR3 length: 13 residues.

In the case of this clone: Distinct nucleotide sequences in the sample also encode this CDR3. This CDR3 reads CASSYSGFSGANVLTF. In DNA, the CDR3 is TGTGCCAGCAGTTACTCTGGCTTCTCTGGGGCCAACGTCCTGACTTTC. J is TRBJ2-6 and V is TRBV6-5, with D unresolved. Germline-derived CDR1 and CDR2 are MNHEY and SVGAGI. The length of the CDR3 is 16 residues. V was trimmed by 0 bases and J by 0 bases, leaving 6 bases between them.

The J gene is TRBJ1-5, the V gene TRBV5-1, with a weak D call TRBD1 (5 bases). Germline CDR1 reads SGHRS; CDR2 reads YFSETQ. This CDR3 has 13 residues. Trimming pared 3 bases from V and 1 base from J, leaving 5 bases between. CDR3: CASSWDSNQPQHF. The CDR3 nucleotides read TGCGCCAGCAGCTGGGACAGCAATCAGCCCCAGCATTTT.

This chain joins TRBV4-3 and TRBJ2-7; D is ambiguous. Trimming took 3 bases from V and 3 from J, leaving 9 bases between them. The CDR3 is 13 amino acids. Germline CDR1 and CDR2: LGHNA and YSLEER. CDR3 nucleotide sequence: TGCGCCAGCAGCCAGCGGTATGACTACGAGCAGTACTTC. The encoded protein is CASSQRYDYEQYF.

This clone was found a few times. The chain combines TRBV30 with TRBJ2-4; 11 bases are shared with TRBD2. Germline CDR1 is GTSNPN and CDR2 is SVGIG (reference sequence). The CDR3 contains 17 residues. J lost 0 bases, V lost 3 bases, and 7 bases had no gene match. The CDR3 DNA sequence: TGTGCCTGGAGGGATTCCACTAGCGGGGGAGCCAAAAACATTCAGTACTTC. It encodes CAWRDSTSGGAKNIQYF.